Each of the 25 T cell receptor beta chains below was sequenced from the same sample in a study of cytomegalovirus exposure and HLA in healthy donors. Amplification used 60 Vbeta primers and 13 Jbeta primers. The repertoire was sequenced with immunoSEQ multiplex PCR; TCRdb's copy has only in-frame clones and lacks some. The repertoire holds some 71,000 clones, about two thirds seen once, with less than 8.5% in the top ten. Sequencing input: PBMCs. The receptors shown here come from a middle-aged man in good health and CMV-seropositive.

CDR3 DNA: TGCGCCAGCAGCGCCGGGACAGGGGGCACGTATTCACCCCTCCACTTT. It yields the protein CASSAGTGGTYSPLHF. The rearrangement uses TRBV5-1 and TRBJ1-6; 12 bases fit TRBD1. Germline CDR1 SGHRS, CDR2 YFSETQ. Unmatched junction bases numbered 7, after V lost 4 bases and J lost 8 bases. The CDR3 is made up of 16 amino acids.

The chain employs TRBV2 and TRBJ1-5; 11 bases align to TRBD1. V was pared by 8 bases and J by 5 bases, with 8 bases of the junction left unmatched. Looked up from germline, CDR1 is SNHLY and CDR2 is FYNNEI. This CDR3 region has 15 residues. The CDR3 sequence: CASLPDRGLYQPQHF. The CDR3 nucleotides are TGTGCCAGCCTTCCGGACAGGGGGCTCTATCAGCCCCAGCATTTT.

The V and J genes are TRBV27 and TRBJ2-6, with 7 positions matching TRBD2. Losses at the gene ends were 1 base for V and 0 bases for J; bases not matched to a gene: 6. This CDR3 comprises 18 residues. The V gene's germline CDR1 is MNHEY and CDR2 SMNVEV (reference sequence). The CDR3 sequence is CASSLYGGYFSGANVLTF. The DNA of the CDR3 is TGTGCCAGCAGTTTATACGGGGGGTACTTCTCTGGGGCCAACGTCCTGACTTTC.

The genes are TRBV19 and TRBJ2-1, with TRBD2 identical over 7 bases. The CDR3 length is 12 residues. CDR1 is LNHDA and CDR2 is SQIVND in the germline V gene (reference sequence). Unmatched junction bases numbered 3, after V lost 8 bases and J lost 5 bases. The CDR3 spells CASLAGNNEQFF. CDR3 nucleotide sequence: TGTGCCAGTTTAGCGGGTAACAATGAGCAGTTCTTC.

The chain recombines TRBV19 with TRBJ1-5; the match to TRBD1 covers 10 bases. The CDR3 covers 17 residues. V lost 8 bases, J lost 2 bases, and 12 bases stayed unmatched. CDR1 is LNHDA and CDR2 is SQIVND in the germline V gene (reference sequence). The CDR3 DNA follows: TGTGCCAGTGGGGGCCGGGACAGGGGTCGGGGCAATCAGCCCCAGCATTTT. Translation gives CASGGRDRGRGNQPQHF.

In its sample, this clone was seen once. V usage is TRBV7-9 and J usage is TRBJ1-1; D might be TRBD1 (5 bases). The CDR3 totals 16 residues. CDR1 and CDR2 (germline): SEHNR, FQNEAQ (reference sequence). Trimming stripped 4 bases from V and 4 bases from J, with 19 bases between. The CDR3 spells CASSSQGQGRGTEAFF. Written as DNA, the CDR3 is TGTGCCAGCAGCTCACAAGGGCAGGGAAGAGGCACTGAAGCTTTCTTT.

This clone was observed a handful of times. The rearrangement joins TRBV28 to TRBJ2-7; D perhaps matches TRBD2 (6 bases). Germline V gene data show CDR1 as MDHEN and CDR2 as SYDVKM. This CDR3 has 14 amino acids. Trimming took off 6 bases at V and 5 bases at J, with 17 bases between the two ends. The CDR3 here is CASRLLSGVHEQYF. Here the CDR3 DNA reads TGTGCCAGCAGACTCCTCTCGGGGGTCCACGAGCAGTACTTC.

The V call is TRBV19, the J call TRBJ2-2, with a weak D call TRBD2 (6 bases). This CDR3 is built from 17 residues. The V end was cut by 6 bases, the J end by 5 bases, with 22 bases between. CDR1 and CDR2 (germline): LNHDA, SQIVND (reference sequence). The CDR3: CASSSIGGGRSTGELFF. In DNA, the CDR3 is TGTGCCAGTAGCAGTATAGGTGGAGGGCGTTCAACCGGGGAGCTGTTTTTT.

This rearrangement joins TRBV13 to TRBJ1-1; D is perhaps TRBD1 (5 bases). Per germline, CDR1 PRHDT and CDR2 FYEKMQ (reference sequence). The CDR3 has 16 amino acids. Trimming shortened V by 3 bases and J by 0 bases, and 14 bases separated the two germline ends. For the CDR3, the DNA is TGTGCCAGCAGCTTCTCTCCACAGGCCATGAACACTGAAGCTTTCTTT. It translates to CASSFSPQAMNTEAFF.

The chain carries TRBV11-3 and TRBJ1-6; 7 bases match TRBD1. J gave up 7 bases and V 5 bases, and 5 bases lay outside the gene matches. Germline values: CDR1 SGHNT, CDR2 YENEEA. The CDR3 is made up of 14 amino acids. This CDR3 is CASSEGQLNSPLHF. The DNA of the CDR3 is TGTGCCAGCAGCGAGGGACAGCTAAATTCACCCCTCCACTTT.

This chain links TRBV12-2 with TRBJ1-1; the table's D call, TRBD1, was not checked against the DNA. TRBV12-2 is classified as a pseudogene. The CDR3 spans 17 residues. CDR3 protein: CASRFELFGTEVVEAFF. Written as DNA, the CDR3 is TGTGCAAGTCGCTTTGAATTATTCGGGACAGAGGTTGTGGAAGCTTTCTTT.

The V gene is TRBV9, the J gene TRBJ1-1; no definite D call. Germline CDR1 reads SGDLS; CDR2 reads YYNGEE. The V end was cut by 0 bases, the J end by 7 bases, with 10 bases between. The CDR3 is 13 amino acids. CDR3 sequence (DNA): TGTGCCAGCAGCGTAGGTGGGGAGAATGAAGCTTTCTTT. Translating gives CASSVGGENEAFF.

This clone has a handful of counts. The genes are TRBV11-1 and TRBJ1-4; no reliable D call. CDR3 length equals 15 residues. V lost 5 bases, J lost 0 bases, and 10 bases lay in between. Looked up from germline, CDR1 is SGHAT and CDR2 is FQDESV (reference sequence). The CDR3 protein is CASSGMGATNEKLFF. For the CDR3, the DNA is TGTGCCAGCAGCGGGATGGGAGCAACTAATGAAAAACTGTTTTTT.

The chain uses TRBV5-1 and TRBJ1-1; D possibly corresponds to TRBD1 (6 bases). Between the trimmed V and J ends, which lost 1 base and 5 bases, there was a span of 9 bases. Germline V gene lookup returns CDR1 SGHRS and CDR2 YFSETQ. The CDR3 is made up of 13 amino acids. In DNA, the CDR3 is TGCGCCAGCAGCTTGAGAGGGGGTACTGAAGCTTTCTTT. Encoded protein: CASSLRGGTEAFF. Drawing the rest from reference TRBV5-1 and TRBJ1-1, the complete variable domain is KAGVTQTPRYLIKTRGQQVTLSCSPISGHRSVSWYQQTPGQGLQFLFEYFSETQRNKGNFPGRFSGRQFSNSRSEMNVSTLELGDSALYLCASSLRGGTEAFFGQGTRLTVV.

The CDR3 here is CASSYFDEQFF. CDR3 bases: TGTGCCAGCAGTTATTTCGATGAGCAGTTCTTC. The chain recombines TRBV2 with TRBJ2-1; unclear D gene. Trimming cost V 5 bases and J 8 bases, with 7 bases left between them. The germline V gene encodes CDR1 SNHLY and CDR2 FYNNEI. The CDR3 covers 11 residues.

The sample holds a few counts of this clone. The rearrangement uses TRBV7-2 and TRBJ2-5, with a weak D call TRBD1 (5 bases). Germline-derived CDR1 and CDR2 are SGHTA and FQGNSA. Trimming stripped 2 bases from V and 2 bases from J, with 9 bases between. The CDR3 runs 14 residues. This chain's CDR3 is CASSLQPGQETQYF. CDR3 in DNA: TGTGCCAGCAGCTTACAGCCAGGGCAAGAGACCCAGTACTTC. Drawing the rest from reference TRBV7-2 and TRBJ2-5, the complete variable domain is GAGVSQSPSNKVTEKGKDVELRCDPISGHTALYWYRQSLGQGLEFLIYFQGNSAPDKSGLPSDRFSAERTGGSVSTLTIQRTQQEDSAVYLCASSLQPGQETQYFGPGTRLLVL.

The genes are TRBV4-2 and TRBJ2-1; D unresolved. Germline CDR1 LGHNA, CDR2 YNFKEQ. This CDR3 comprises 18 residues. V lost 0 bases, J lost 0 bases, and 15 bases lay in between. The chain's CDR3 is CASSQDPASASSYNEQFF. The CDR3 DNA follows: TGTGCCAGCAGCCAAGATCCGGCTAGTGCCAGCTCCTACAATGAGCAGTTCTTC.

Concerning this clone itself: This specimen includes other DNA sequences encoding the same CDR3. V usage is TRBV5-8 and J usage is TRBJ1-4, with D possibly TRBD1 on 6 matching bases. Germline CDR1 SGHTS, CDR2 YDEGEE. The CDR3 is 15 residues long. The germline V and J ends were trimmed by 2 bases and 5 bases, with 13 bases remaining between them. The CDR3 is CASSLEGHLNEKLFF. CDR3 DNA sequence: TGTGCCAGCAGCTTAGAGGGACACCTGAATGAAAAACTGTTTTTT.

This clone was seen more than once but under ten times. This chain joins TRBV29-1 and TRBJ1-1; no firm D call. Trimming cost V 8 bases and J 1 base, with 5 bases left between them. Germline CDR1 and CDR2: SQVTM and ANQGSEA. There are 10 residues in the CDR3. CDR3 DNA sequence: TGCAGCTGCGCGAACACTGAAGCTTTCTTT. Protein sequence: CSCANTEAFF.

The chain links TRBV5-6 to TRBJ1-4; 7 bases fit TRBD1. J was trimmed by 0 bases and V by 4 bases; bases with no gene match: 9. This CDR3 has 17 amino acids. CDR1 is SGHDT, CDR2 YYEEEE, per germline. The CDR3 DNA sequence: TGTGCCAGCAGCAGGGGACAGACCCCCGCAACTAATGAAAAACTGTTTTTT. Its protein is CASSRGQTPATNEKLFF. Based on the CDR3 plus reference TRBV5-6 and TRBJ1-4, the full variable domain is DAGVTQSPTHLIKTRGQQVTLRCSPKSGHDTVSWYQQALGQGPQFIFQYYEEEERQRGNFPDRFSGHQFPNYSSELNVNALLLGDSALYLCASSRGQTPATNEKLFFGSGTQLSVL.

This clone was counted once. CDR3: CASSLVFRGNTEAFF. DNA for the CDR3: TGTGCCAGCAGCTTAGTTTTCAGGGGGAACACTGAAGCTTTCTTT. The rearrangement joins TRBV7-2 to TRBJ1-1; tentative D call: TRBD1 (6 bases). Germline V CDR1 and CDR2: SGHTA, FQGNSA. The ends were cut back, 1 base at V and 1 base at J, with 10 bases in the middle. The CDR3 contains 15 residues.

This clone was detected only once. V and J are TRBV11-2 and TRBJ2-7; 8 nucleotides match TRBD2. V trimming: 5 bases; J trimming: 4 bases; junction bases outside the gene matches: 7. The CDR3 runs to 14 residues. Germline V CDR1 and CDR2: SGHAT, FQNNGV. The CDR3 coding sequence is TGTGCCAGCAGCCTTCTAGCGGGCCTATACGAGCAGTACTTC. It is translated as CASSLLAGLYEQYF.

This clone appeared a few times. This chain joins TRBV28 and TRBJ1-1; 7 positions match TRBD1. V shed 6 bases and J 6 bases; nucleotides not matched to a gene: 10. The CDR3 loop spans 14 amino acids. Germline V CDR1 and CDR2: MDHEN, SYDVKM. The CDR3: CASRPGGQTSEAFF. CDR3 bases: TGTGCCAGCAGACCTGGGGGACAGACTTCTGAAGCTTTCTTT.

This chain links TRBV4-1 with TRBJ2-3; D is perhaps TRBD1 (6 bases). This CDR3 contains 16 residues. V lost 8 bases and J lost 6, with 24 bases in between. Per the germline V gene, CDR1 is MGHRA and CDR2 is YSYEKL. The CDR3 bases are TGCGCCAGCTCTCTTCTAGTGGGGGCCCCCGGGGATACGCAGTATTTT. Protein product: CASSLLVGAPGDTQYF.

V gene TRBV25-1 combines with J gene TRBJ1-1; TRBD1 agrees at 7 bases. The CDR3 is made up of 16 amino acids. The germline V gene encodes CDR1 MGHDK and CDR2 SYGVNS. J gave up 0 bases and V 6 bases, and 10 bases lay outside the gene matches. The CDR3 is CASRDGDSFMNTEAFF. CDR3 in DNA: TGTGCCAGCAGGGATGGGGACAGTTTTATGAACACTGAAGCTTTCTTT. The full variable domain, in which reference TRBV25-1 and TRBJ1-1 provide the parts outside the CDR3, is EADIYQTPRYLVIGTGKKITLECSQTMGHDKMYWYQQDPGMELHLIHYSYGVNSTEKGDLSSESTVSRIRTEHFPLTLESARPSHTSQYLCASRDGDSFMNTEAFFGQGTRLTVV.